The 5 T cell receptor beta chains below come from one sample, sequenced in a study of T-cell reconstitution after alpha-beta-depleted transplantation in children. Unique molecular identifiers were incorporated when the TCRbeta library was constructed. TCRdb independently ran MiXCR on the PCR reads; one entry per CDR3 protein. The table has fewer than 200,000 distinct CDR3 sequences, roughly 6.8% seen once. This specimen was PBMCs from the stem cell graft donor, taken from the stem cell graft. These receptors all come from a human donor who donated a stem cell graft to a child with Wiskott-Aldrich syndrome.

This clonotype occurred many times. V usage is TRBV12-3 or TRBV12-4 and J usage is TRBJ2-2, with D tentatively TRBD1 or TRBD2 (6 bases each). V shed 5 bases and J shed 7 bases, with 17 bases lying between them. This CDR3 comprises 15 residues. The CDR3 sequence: CASSPRDSQGGELFF. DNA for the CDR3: TGTGCCAGCAGTCCCCGGGACTCACAGGGCGGGGAGCTGTTTTTT.

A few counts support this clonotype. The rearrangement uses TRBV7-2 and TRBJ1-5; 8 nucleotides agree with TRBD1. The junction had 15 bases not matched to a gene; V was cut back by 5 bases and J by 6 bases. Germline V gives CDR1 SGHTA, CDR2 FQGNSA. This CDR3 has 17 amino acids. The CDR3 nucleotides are TGTGCCAGCAGCCTATCATCGCCCAGGGGGCGGGTTCAGCCCCAGCATTTT. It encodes CASSLSSPRGRVQPQHF.

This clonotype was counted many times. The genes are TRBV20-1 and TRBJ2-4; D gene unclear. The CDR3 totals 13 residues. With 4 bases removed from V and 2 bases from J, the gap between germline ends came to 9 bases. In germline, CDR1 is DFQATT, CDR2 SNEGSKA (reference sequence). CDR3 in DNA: TGCAGTGCTATTCACGACACCAAAAACATTCAGTACTTC. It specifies CSAIHDTKNIQYF.

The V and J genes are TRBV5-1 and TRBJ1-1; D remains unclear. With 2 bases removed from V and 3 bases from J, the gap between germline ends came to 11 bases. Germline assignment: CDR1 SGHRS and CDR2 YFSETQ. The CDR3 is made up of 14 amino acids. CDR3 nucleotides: TGCGCCAGCAGCTTCCTCCCATCCGACACTGAAGCTTTCTTT. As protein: CASSFLPSDTEAFF.

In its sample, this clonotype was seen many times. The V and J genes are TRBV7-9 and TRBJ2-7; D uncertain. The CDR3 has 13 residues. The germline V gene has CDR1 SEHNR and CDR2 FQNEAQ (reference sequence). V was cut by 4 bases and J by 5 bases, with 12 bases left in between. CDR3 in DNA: TGTGCCAGCAGCTCCCTACCATCAGACGAGCAGTACTTC. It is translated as CASSSLPSDEQYF.